This paragraph covers one T cell receptor beta chain sequence. This clonotype has just a few counts. Its specific antigen is unknown. Base qualities are missing; no much larger clone stands one base away. From a lookup of the germline V gene, CDR1 and CDR2 are SGDLS and YYNGEE. The CDR3 runs 17 amino acids, cysteine and phenylalanine included. The only DNA kept is the CDR3, 51 bases in frame from the first base. From V the trimming removes 3 bases and from J it removes 4 bases, while the gene matches leave 9 bases of the junction unaccounted for. Stable Graves' hyperthyroidism was defined as no progression to ophthalmopathy during 18 months of follow-up. Hyperthyroidism patients were aged 18 to 65 years and newly diagnosed, with disease duration of less than 2 months. Any patient with an uncontrolled infection, another autoimmune disease, pregnancy or lactation was excluded. Diagnoses relied on clinical symptoms, serum thyroxine and TRAb, thyroid ultrasound and orbital computed tomography. PBMCs were isolated from roughly 10 ml of fresh peripheral blood by Ficoll-Paque density gradient centrifugation. Total RNA was extracted with Trizol reagent, and quality was checked on an Agilent 2100 Bioanalyzer.

The TCR beta CDR3 regions were amplified from RNA transcripts. The first round of RT-PCR for the TCR CDR3 was performed with the HTBI primer set and the Qiagen OneStep RT-PCR kit. The libraries were constructed in a second round of multiplex PCR and then size-selected and purified. Sequencing of the libraries was done on an Illumina HiSeq2000 using paired-end 100 bp reads. The study's processing was this. SOAPnuke was used to process the raw data, with reads discarded if the reads contained adapters or uncalled bases, had a mean Phred below 15, or lacked an exact constant-primer or identifier match. COPE v1.2.5 was used to merge high-quality paired reads, and clonotypes were defined as unique nucleotide sequences. MiTCR v1.1 was used to align clonotypes to the IMGT TRBV, TRBD and TRBJ reference segments. The analysis was restricted to V-J combinations with a frequency above 0.0001, which together covered 99% to 99.2% of the repertoires. A TCS score was defined as the ratio of F50 (clonal expansion) to E x V (chaos), with BLOSUM62-based TCRdist applied between CDR3 peptides within each V-J. Welch's t-statistics and random forest reduced roughly 500 V-J features to roughly 13, which were used in a naive Bayes classifier (R e1071). Thyroid-blood repertoire similarity was quantified with the Morisita-Horn index. The public reads were quality trimmed at Q25 with fastp and then assembled into clones with MiXCR by TCRdb, keeping productive beta chains. Here each entry gathers all rows of one CDR3 protein and keeps the most common genes and DNA. For this entry, the V and J calls and clone size follow TCRdb and not the study's own pipeline. The table for this sample lists 800,000 or so distinct CDR3 sequences; around 38% of them were counted only once. About 9% of the sample comes from the top ten.

This sample is part of a study of T cells in Graves' hyperthyroidism and ophthalmopathy (dated by TCRdb to the late 2010s). About the study as a whole: Peripheral blood was collected at initial diagnosis, before any treatment. Thyroid tissue and blood T-cell repertoires from six or seven Graves' hyperthyroidism patients were also compared in the study. The 95 to 100 discovery patients were randomly split 7:3 into training and test sets. According to the paper, TCR Vbeta CDR3 sequencing was carried out on about 140 peripheral blood samples, which came from around 43 ophthalmopathy, around 75 hyperthyroidism and roughly 17 progressor patients. To identify TCR V-J signatures that set the groups apart, the researchers used a discovery cohort of 90 to 100 patients, made up of 40 to 45 with Graves' ophthalmopathy and 57 with stable Graves' hyperthyroidism. After sampling, hyperthyroidism patients received methimazole starting at 30 mg daily, and ophthalmopathy patients received high-dose intravenous methylprednisolone. Prospective prediction of ophthalmopathy was tested in an independent validation cohort consisting of 18 to 20 hyperthyroidism patients and approximately 16 patients who later progressed to ophthalmopathy.

Paper-wide results and their limitations: Most expanded thyroid clonotypes (frequency above 0.001) were also detected in blood, suggesting blood repertoires may reflect thyroid immune responses. No statistical method was used to fix the sample size in advance, and group allocation was not hidden from the investigators. In cross-validation, a model built on a 13 V-J signature told ophthalmopathy apart from stable hyperthyroidism with over 85% sensitivity and about 81% specificity, and in testing the same model reached 80%/75%. In validation, progression to ophthalmopathy was predicted by the model with 70.59% sensitivity and nearly 75% specificity, a median of 6.5 months before onset.

This receptor was taken from a man aged 18 to 29 with Graves' hyperthyroidism. The specimen was blood. Here the chain combines TRBV9 and TRBJ2-7; TRBD2 aligns with 14 central bases. The nucleotide sequence reads TGTGCCAGCAGCGACGGACTAGCGGGAGGACTCGGGTACGAGCAGTACTTC. It specifies CASSDGLAGGLGYEQYF.